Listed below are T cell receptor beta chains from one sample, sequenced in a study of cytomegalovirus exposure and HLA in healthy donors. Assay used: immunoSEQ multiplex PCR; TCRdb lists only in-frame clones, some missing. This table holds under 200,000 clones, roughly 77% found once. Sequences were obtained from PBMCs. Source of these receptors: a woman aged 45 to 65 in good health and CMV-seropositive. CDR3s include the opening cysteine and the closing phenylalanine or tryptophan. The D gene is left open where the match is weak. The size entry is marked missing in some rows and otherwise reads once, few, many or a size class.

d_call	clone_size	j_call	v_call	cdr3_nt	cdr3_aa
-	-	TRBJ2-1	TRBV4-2	TGTGCCAGCAGCCCTCGACTAGTCTATGGTGAGCAGTTCTTC	CASSPRLVYGEQFF
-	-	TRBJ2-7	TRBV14	TGTGCCAGCAGCCAAGATCGAAGGGGCAAGAGCTCCTACGAGCAGTACTTC	CASSQDRRGKSSYEQYF
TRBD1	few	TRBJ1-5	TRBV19	TGTGCCAGTAGACCGACAGGGGAAGGGGGTCAGCCCCAGCATTTT	CASRPTGEGGQPQHF
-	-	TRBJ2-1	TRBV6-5	TGTGCCAGCAGTTACTCCGGAGGCGGCCGGGGGGAGCAGTTCTTC	CASSYSGGGRGEQFF
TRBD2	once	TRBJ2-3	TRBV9	TGTGCCAGCAGCGCCTCGGGCATAGCGGGGGGCACAGATACGCAGTATTTT	CASSASGIAGGTDTQYF
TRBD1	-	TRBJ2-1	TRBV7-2	TGTGCCAGCAGCTTACCAGACAGGGGGTTCGACAATGAGCAGTTCTTC	CASSLPDRGFDNEQFF
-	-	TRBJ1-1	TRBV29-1	TGCAGCGGCGGGGGGGACTCCCAGAGCACTGAAGCTTTCTTT	CSGGGDSQSTEAFF
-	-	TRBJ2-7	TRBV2	TGTGCCAGCAGTGGCGGCGGCTTCTACGAGCAGTACTTC	CASSGGGFYEQYF
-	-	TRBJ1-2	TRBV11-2	TGTGCCAGCAGCTTTACAGCCTATGGCTACACCTTC	CASSFTAYGYTF
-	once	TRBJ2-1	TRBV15	TGTGCCACCAGCAGTATGCGGGGCACCGCCTACAATGAGCAGTTCTTC	CATSSMRGTAYNEQFF
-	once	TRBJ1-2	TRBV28	TGTGCCAGCAGCTACCCCGGACACCTTAACTATGGCTACACCTTC	CASSYPGHLNYGYTF
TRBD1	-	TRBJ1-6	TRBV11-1	TGTGCCAGCAGACAGGGGCCCTTGGTATCTTCACCCCTCCACTTT	CASRQGPLVSSPLHF
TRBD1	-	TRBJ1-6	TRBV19	TGTGCCAGTAGTACCCGCCGCCCGTGGGACAGGGAGGAGGCACCCCTCCACTTT	CASSTRRPWDREEAPLHF
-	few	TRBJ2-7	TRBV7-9	TGTGCCAGCAGCTTAGGTGGAGGGAGCTCCTACGAGCAGTACTTC	CASSLGGGSSYEQYF
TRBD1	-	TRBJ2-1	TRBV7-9	TGTTCCAGCAGCTTAGACAGGGGGCCCTACAATGAGCAGTTCTTC	CSSSLDRGPYNEQFF
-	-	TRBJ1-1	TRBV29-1	TGCAGCGTCCATCCGGGACAAAAGAACACTGAAGCTTTCTTT	CSVHPGQKNTEAFF